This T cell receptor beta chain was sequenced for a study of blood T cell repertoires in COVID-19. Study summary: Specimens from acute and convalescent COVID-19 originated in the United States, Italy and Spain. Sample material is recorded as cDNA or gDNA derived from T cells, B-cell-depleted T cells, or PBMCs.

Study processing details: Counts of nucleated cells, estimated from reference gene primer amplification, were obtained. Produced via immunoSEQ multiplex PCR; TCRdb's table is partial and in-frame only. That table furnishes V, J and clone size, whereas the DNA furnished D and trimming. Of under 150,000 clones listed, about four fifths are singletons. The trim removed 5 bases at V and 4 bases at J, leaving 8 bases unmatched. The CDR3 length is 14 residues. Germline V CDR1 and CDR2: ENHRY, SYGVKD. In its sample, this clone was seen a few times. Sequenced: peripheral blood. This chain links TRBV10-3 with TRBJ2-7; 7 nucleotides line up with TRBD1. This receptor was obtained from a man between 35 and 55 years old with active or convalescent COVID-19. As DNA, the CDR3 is TGTGCCATCAGTCCCCTTACAGGGGATTACGAGCAGTACTTC. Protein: CAISPLTGDYEQYF.